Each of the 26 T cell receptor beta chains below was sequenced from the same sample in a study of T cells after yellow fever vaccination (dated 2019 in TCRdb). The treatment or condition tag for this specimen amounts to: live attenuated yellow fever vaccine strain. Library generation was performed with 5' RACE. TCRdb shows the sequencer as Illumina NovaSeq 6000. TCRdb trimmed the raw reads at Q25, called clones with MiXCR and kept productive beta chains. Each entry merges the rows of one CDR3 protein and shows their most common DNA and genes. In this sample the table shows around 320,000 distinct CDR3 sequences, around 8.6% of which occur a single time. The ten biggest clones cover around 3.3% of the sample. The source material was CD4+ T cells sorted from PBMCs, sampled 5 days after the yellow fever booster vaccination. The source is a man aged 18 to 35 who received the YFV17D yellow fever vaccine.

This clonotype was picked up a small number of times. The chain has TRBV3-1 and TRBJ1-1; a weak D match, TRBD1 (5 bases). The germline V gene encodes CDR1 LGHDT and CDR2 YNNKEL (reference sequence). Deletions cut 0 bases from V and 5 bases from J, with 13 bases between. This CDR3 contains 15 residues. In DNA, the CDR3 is TGTGCCAGCAGCCAAGACGGGCAGGGATGGACTGAAGCTTTCTTT. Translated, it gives CASSQDGQGWTEAFF.

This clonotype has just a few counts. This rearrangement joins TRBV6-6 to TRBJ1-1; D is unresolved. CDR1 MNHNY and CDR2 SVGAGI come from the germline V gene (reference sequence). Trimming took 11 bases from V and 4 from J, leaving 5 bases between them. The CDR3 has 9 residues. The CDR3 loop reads CARSTEAFF. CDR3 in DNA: TGTGCCCGTAGCACTGAAGCTTTCTTT.

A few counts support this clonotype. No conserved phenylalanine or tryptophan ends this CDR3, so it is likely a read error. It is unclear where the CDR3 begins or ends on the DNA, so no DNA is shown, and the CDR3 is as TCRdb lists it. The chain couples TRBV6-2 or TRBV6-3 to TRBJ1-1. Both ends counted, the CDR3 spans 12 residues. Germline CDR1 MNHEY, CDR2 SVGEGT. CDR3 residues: CASTETHRPLSY.

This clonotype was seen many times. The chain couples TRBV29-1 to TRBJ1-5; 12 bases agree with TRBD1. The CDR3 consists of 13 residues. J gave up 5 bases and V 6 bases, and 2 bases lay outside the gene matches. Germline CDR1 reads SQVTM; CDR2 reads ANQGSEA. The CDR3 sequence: CSVGTGGHQPQHF. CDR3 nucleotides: TGCAGCGTCGGGACAGGGGGCCATCAGCCCCAGCATTTT.

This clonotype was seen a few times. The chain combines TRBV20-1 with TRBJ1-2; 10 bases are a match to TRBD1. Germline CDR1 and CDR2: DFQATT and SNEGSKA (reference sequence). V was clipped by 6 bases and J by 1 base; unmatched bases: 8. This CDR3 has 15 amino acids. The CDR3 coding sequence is TGCAGTGCACCGGGACAGGGGTTCGGTAACTATGGCTACACCTTC. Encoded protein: CSAPGQGFGNYGYTF.

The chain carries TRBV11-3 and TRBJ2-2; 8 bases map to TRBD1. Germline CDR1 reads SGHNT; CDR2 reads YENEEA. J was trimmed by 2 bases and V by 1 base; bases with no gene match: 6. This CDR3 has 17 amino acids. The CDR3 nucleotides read TGTGCCAGCAGCTTAGGATGGGGACAGGAAAACACCGGGGAGCTGTTTTTT. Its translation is CASSLGWGQENTGELFF.

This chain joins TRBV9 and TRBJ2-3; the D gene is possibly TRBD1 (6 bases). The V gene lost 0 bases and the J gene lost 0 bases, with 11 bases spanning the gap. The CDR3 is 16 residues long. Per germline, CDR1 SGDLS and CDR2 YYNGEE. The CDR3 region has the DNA TGTGCCAGCAGCGTAGCAGGGGATAGTAGCACAGATACGCAGTATTTT. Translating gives CASSVAGDSSTDTQYF.

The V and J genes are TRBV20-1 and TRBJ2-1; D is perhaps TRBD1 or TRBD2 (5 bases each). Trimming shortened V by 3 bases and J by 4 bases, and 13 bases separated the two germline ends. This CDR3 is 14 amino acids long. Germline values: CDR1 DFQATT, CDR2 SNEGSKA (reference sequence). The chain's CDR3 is CSASAGRAYNEQFF. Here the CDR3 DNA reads TGCAGTGCTAGCGCGGGCAGGGCGTACAATGAGCAGTTCTTC.

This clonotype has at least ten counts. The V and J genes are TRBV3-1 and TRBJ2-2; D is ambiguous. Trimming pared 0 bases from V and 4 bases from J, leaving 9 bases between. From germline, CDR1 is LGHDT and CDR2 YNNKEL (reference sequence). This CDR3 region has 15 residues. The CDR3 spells CASSQDGVGTGELFF. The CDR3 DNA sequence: TGTGCCAGCAGCCAAGATGGGGTCGGCACCGGGGAGCTGTTTTTT.

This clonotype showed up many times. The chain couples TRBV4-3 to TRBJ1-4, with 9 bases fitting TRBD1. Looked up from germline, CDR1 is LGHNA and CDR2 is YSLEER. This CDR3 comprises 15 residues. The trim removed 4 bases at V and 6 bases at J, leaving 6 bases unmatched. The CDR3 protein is CASSRQDRGDEKLFF. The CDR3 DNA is TGCGCCAGCAGCCGACAGGACAGGGGAGATGAAAAACTGTTTTTT.

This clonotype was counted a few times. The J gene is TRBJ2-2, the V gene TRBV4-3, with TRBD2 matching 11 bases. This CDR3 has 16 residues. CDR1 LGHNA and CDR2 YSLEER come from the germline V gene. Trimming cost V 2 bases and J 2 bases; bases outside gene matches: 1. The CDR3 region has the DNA TGCGCCAGCAGCCAAACTAGCGGGGGTAACACCGGGGAGCTGTTTTTT. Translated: CASSQTSGGNTGELFF.

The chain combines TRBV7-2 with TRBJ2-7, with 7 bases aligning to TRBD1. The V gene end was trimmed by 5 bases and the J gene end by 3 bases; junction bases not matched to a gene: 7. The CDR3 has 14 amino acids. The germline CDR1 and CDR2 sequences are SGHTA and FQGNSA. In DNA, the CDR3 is TGTGCCAGCAGCCAAGAGCAGGGGGACTACGAGCAGTACGTC. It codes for CASSQEQGDYEQYV.

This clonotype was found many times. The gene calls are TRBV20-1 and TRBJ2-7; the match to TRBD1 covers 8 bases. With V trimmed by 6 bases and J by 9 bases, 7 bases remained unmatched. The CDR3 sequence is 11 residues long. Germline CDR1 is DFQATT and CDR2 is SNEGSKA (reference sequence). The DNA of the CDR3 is TGCAGTGCCGGACAGGGCCTCGGGCAGTACGTC. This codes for CSAGQGLGQYV.

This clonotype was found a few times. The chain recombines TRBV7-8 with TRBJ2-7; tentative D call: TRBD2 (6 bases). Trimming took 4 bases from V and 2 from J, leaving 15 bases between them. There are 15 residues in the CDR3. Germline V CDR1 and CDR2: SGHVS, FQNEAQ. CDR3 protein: CASSSHGGVAYEQYF. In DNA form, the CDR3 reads TGTGCCAGCAGCTCCCACGGAGGGGTAGCCTACGAGCAGTACTTC.

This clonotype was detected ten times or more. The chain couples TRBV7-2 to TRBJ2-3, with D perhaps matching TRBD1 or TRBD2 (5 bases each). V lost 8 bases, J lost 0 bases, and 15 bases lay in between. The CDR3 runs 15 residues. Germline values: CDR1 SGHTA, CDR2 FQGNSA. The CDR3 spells CASAGRDRSTDTQYF. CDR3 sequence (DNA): TGTGCCAGCGCAGGCCGGGACCGAAGCACAGATACGCAGTATTTT. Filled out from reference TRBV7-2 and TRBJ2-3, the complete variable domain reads GAGVSQSPSNKVTEKGKDVELRCDPISGHTALYWYRQSLGQGLEFLIYFQGNSAPDKSGLPSDRFSAERTGGSVSTLTIQRTQQEDSAVYLCASAGRDRSTDTQYFGPGTRLTVL.

The DNA of the CDR3 is TGTGCCAGCAGTTACTGGTTCACAGGGGCAGGTGAGCAGTTCTTC. This codes for CASSYWFTGAGEQFF. The chain employs TRBV6-5 and TRBJ2-1; 7 nucleotides match TRBD1. J gave up 9 bases and V 1 base, and 9 bases lay outside the gene matches. This CDR3 spans 15 amino acids. Germline CDR1 is MNHEY and CDR2 is SVGAGI.

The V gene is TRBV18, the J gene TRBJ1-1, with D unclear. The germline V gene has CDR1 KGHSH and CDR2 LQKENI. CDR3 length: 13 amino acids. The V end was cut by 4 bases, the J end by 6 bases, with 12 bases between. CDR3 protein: CASSLGLGAEAFF. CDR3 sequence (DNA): TGTGCCAGCTCACTGGGTTTGGGCGCTGAAGCTTTCTTT.

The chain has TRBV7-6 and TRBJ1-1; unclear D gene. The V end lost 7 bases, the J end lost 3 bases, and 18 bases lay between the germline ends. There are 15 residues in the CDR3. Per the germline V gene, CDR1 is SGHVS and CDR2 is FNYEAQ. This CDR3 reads CASTSQEGIYTEAFF. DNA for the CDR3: TGTGCCAGCACCAGCCAGGAAGGGATTTACACTGAAGCTTTCTTT. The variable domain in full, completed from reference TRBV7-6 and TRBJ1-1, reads GAGVSQSPRYKVTKRGQDVALRCDPISGHVSLYWYRQALGQGPEFLTYFNYEAQQDKSGLPNDRFSAERPEGSISTLTIQRTEQRDSAMYRCASTSQEGIYTEAFFGQGTRLTVV.

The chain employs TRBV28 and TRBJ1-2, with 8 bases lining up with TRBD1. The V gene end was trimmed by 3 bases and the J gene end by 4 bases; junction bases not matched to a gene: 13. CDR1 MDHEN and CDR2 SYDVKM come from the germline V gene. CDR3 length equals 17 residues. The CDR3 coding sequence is TGTGCCAGCAGTTTCCCCCCGGGGACAGGAGGACTCTATGGCTACACCTTC. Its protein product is CASSFPPGTGGLYGYTF.

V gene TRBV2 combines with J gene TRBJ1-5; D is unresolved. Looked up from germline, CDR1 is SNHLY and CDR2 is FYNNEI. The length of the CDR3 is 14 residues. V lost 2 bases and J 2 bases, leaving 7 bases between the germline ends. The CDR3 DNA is TGTGCCAGCAGTGAAACAAGCGGCAATCAGCCCCAGCATTTT. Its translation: CASSETSGNQPQHF.

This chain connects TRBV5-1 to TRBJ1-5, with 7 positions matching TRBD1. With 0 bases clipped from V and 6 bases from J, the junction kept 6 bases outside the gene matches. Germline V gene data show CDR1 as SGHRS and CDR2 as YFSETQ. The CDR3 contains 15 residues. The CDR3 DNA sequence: TGCGCCAGCAGCTTGGGGGAGGGGGCAGGTCAGCCCCAGCATTTT. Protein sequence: CASSLGEGAGQPQHF.

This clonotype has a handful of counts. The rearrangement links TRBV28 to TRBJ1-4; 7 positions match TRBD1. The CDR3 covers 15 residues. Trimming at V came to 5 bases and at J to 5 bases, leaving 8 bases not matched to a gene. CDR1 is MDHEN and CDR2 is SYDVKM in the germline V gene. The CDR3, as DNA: TGTGCCAGCAGTGACCCCGGGACAGCGAATGAAAAACTGTTTTTT. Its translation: CASSDPGTANEKLFF.

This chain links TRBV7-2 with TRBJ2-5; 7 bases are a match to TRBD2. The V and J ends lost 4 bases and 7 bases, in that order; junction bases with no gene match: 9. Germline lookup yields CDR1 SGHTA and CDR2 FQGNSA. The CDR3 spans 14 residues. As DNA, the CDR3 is TGTGCCAGCAGCTCCCCCCGTGGGGAGGGGACCCAGTACTTC. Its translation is CASSSPRGEGTQYF.

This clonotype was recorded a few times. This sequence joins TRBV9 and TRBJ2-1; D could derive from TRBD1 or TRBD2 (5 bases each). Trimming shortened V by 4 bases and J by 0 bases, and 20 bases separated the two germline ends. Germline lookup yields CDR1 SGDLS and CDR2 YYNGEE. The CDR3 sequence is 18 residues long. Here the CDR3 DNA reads TGTGCCAGCAGCTTAACAATGAGGGGCCATGGCTCCTACAATGAGCAGTTCTTC. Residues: CASSLTMRGHGSYNEQFF.

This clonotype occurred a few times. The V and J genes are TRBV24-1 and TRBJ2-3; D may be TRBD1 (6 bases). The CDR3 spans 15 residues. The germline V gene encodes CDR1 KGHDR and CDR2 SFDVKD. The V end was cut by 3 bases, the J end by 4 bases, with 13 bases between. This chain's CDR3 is CATSDTGLKPDTQYF. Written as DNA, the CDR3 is TGTGCCACCAGTGATACAGGGCTTAAACCAGATACGCAGTATTTT.

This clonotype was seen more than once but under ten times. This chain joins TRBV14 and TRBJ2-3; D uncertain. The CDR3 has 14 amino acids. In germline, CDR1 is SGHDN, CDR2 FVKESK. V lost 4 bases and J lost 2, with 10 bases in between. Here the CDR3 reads CASSRRLLTDTQYF. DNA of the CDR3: TGTGCCAGCAGCCGCCGGCTACTCACAGATACGCAGTATTTT. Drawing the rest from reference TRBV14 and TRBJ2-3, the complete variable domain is EAGVTQFPSHSVIEKGQTVTLRCDPISGHDNLYWYRRVMGKEIKFLLHFVKESKQDESGMPNNRFLAERTGGTYSTLKVQPAELEDSGVYFCASSRRLLTDTQYFGPGTRLTVL.